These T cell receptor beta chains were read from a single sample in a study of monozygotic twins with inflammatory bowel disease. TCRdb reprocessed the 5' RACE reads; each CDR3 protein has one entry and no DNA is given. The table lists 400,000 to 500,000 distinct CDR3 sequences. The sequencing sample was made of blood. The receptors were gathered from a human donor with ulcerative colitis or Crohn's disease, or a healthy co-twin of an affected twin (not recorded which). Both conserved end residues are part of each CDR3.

CDR3 protein: CASSPLVSQSSYEQYF
CDR3 length: 16
J gene: TRBJ2-7
V gene: TRBV18

CDR3 protein: CASSSQETTDTQYF
CDR3 length: 14
J gene: TRBJ2-3
V gene: TRBV5-1

CDR3 protein: CASSGMGEKPEAFF
CDR3 length: 14
J gene: TRBJ1-1
V gene: TRBV5-1

CDR3 protein: CASSFGVEQYF
CDR3 length: 11
J gene: TRBJ2-7
V gene: TRBV13

CDR3 protein: CASSYAQGINYGYTF
CDR3 length: 15
J gene: TRBJ1-2
V gene: TRBV6-5

CDR3 protein: CSVWTGEGNQPQHF
CDR3 length: 14
J gene: TRBJ1-5
V gene: TRBV29-1

CDR3 protein: CASSFSFLAGNEQFF
CDR3 length: 15
J gene: TRBJ2-1
V gene: TRBV6-2/TRBV6-3

CDR3 protein: CASSLAFRDTYYEQYF
CDR3 length: 16
J gene: TRBJ2-7
V gene: TRBV5-1

CDR3 protein: CATADTYTGELFF
CDR3 length: 13
J gene: TRBJ2-2
V gene: TRBV7-2

CDR3 protein: CASRPGGMNTEAFF
CDR3 length: 14
J gene: TRBJ1-1
V gene: TRBV27

CDR3 protein: CSVLLDGRAYEQYF
CDR3 length: 14
J gene: TRBJ2-7
V gene: TRBV29-1

CDR3 protein: CASSVGAQGGNTIYF
CDR3 length: 15
J gene: TRBJ1-3
V gene: TRBV7-6

CDR3 protein: CASSQVVRKNTEAFF
CDR3 length: 15
J gene: TRBJ1-1
V gene: TRBV4-1

CDR3 protein: CASSPISGIGELFF
CDR3 length: 14
J gene: TRBJ2-2
V gene: TRBV7-3

CDR3 protein: CSAREVTEYYGYTF
CDR3 length: 14
J gene: TRBJ1-2
V gene: TRBV20-1

CDR3 protein: CASSRGGSLISYNEQFF
CDR3 length: 17
J gene: TRBJ2-1
V gene: TRBV5-5

CDR3 protein: CASSFRTAGNTEAFF
CDR3 length: 15
J gene: TRBJ1-1
V gene: TRBV5-6

CDR3 protein: CASSRGAGPRPLGANVLTF
CDR3 length: 19
J gene: TRBJ2-6
V gene: TRBV14

CDR3 protein: CASSQRQWGRTGNTIYF
CDR3 length: 17
J gene: TRBJ1-3
V gene: TRBV12-3/TRBV12-4

CDR3 protein: CASSVAPSGTEQYF
CDR3 length: 14
J gene: TRBJ2-7
V gene: TRBV9

CDR3 protein: CSVETGPYEQYF
CDR3 length: 12
J gene: TRBJ2-7
V gene: TRBV29-1

CDR3 protein: CASSLGTVETQYF
CDR3 length: 13
J gene: TRBJ2-5
V gene: TRBV7-9

CDR3 protein: CASSYYRGQYF
CDR3 length: 11
J gene: TRBJ2-7
V gene: TRBV5-6

CDR3 protein: CASIDAGGEEKLFF
CDR3 length: 14
J gene: TRBJ1-4
V gene: TRBV2

CDR3 protein: CASSLGQGALGYTF
CDR3 length: 14
J gene: TRBJ1-2
V gene: TRBV5-4

CDR3 protein: CASSPSHGHGTYNEQFF
CDR3 length: 17
J gene: TRBJ2-1
V gene: TRBV11-2

CDR3 protein: CASSLRASGGYDNEQFF
CDR3 length: 17
J gene: TRBJ2-1
V gene: TRBV5-1

CDR3 protein: CASSVERVAGANVLTF
CDR3 length: 16
J gene: TRBJ2-6
V gene: TRBV9

CDR3 protein: CASSQADSGRYGYTF
CDR3 length: 15
J gene: TRBJ1-2
V gene: TRBV4-3

CDR3 protein: CASSFGTKQETQYF
CDR3 length: 14
J gene: TRBJ2-5
V gene: TRBV7-9

CDR3 protein: CASSLDSLGYTF
CDR3 length: 12
J gene: TRBJ1-2
V gene: TRBV12-3/TRBV12-4

CDR3 protein: CASRPLGQVQETQYF
CDR3 length: 15
J gene: TRBJ2-5
V gene: TRBV5-1

CDR3 protein: CSARDPFRGAPTEAFF
CDR3 length: 16
J gene: TRBJ1-1
V gene: TRBV20-1

CDR3 protein: CASSRGAEAFF
CDR3 length: 11
J gene: TRBJ1-1
V gene: TRBV12-3/TRBV12-4

CDR3 protein: CATSPGTFYNEQFF
CDR3 length: 14
J gene: TRBJ2-1
V gene: TRBV12-3/TRBV12-4

CDR3 protein: CASSLGQWAGGPNEQFF
CDR3 length: 17
J gene: TRBJ2-1
V gene: TRBV7-8

CDR3 protein: CASKLDSSSSYNEQFF
CDR3 length: 16
J gene: TRBJ2-1
V gene: TRBV19

CDR3 protein: CSVEDSGRNTEAFF
CDR3 length: 14
J gene: TRBJ1-1
V gene: TRBV29-1

CDR3 protein: CASSPDRLARGQETQYF
CDR3 length: 17
J gene: TRBJ2-5
V gene: TRBV5-5

CDR3 protein: CASNLVRGTGYVDTEAFF
CDR3 length: 18
J gene: TRBJ1-1
V gene: TRBV5-1

CDR3 protein: CASSATFRDRVTKNIQYF
CDR3 length: 18
J gene: TRBJ2-4
V gene: TRBV5-5

CDR3 protein: CASSETVVTEAFF
CDR3 length: 13
J gene: TRBJ1-1
V gene: TRBV25-1

CDR3 protein: CASSREGRLAGAKNIQYF
CDR3 length: 18
J gene: TRBJ2-4
V gene: TRBV5-5

CDR3 protein: CASSPPEGVGNTIYF
CDR3 length: 15
J gene: TRBJ1-3
V gene: TRBV18

CDR3 protein: CASSPLWSREAGYEQYF
CDR3 length: 17
J gene: TRBJ2-7
V gene: TRBV27

CDR3 protein: CASSSTGRELFF
CDR3 length: 12
J gene: TRBJ2-2
V gene: TRBV6-2/TRBV6-3

CDR3 protein: CASRDRVVTGELFF
CDR3 length: 14
J gene: TRBJ2-2
V gene: TRBV5-5

CDR3 protein: CASSSWGGEAFF
CDR3 length: 12
J gene: TRBJ1-1
V gene: TRBV28

CDR3 protein: CASSYSASPASTDTQYF
CDR3 length: 17
J gene: TRBJ2-3
V gene: TRBV6-5

CDR3 protein: CASSLYPLTASTDTQYF
CDR3 length: 17
J gene: TRBJ2-3
V gene: TRBV7-2

CDR3 protein: CASSYSDTPLYGYTF
CDR3 length: 15
J gene: TRBJ1-2
V gene: TRBV6-5